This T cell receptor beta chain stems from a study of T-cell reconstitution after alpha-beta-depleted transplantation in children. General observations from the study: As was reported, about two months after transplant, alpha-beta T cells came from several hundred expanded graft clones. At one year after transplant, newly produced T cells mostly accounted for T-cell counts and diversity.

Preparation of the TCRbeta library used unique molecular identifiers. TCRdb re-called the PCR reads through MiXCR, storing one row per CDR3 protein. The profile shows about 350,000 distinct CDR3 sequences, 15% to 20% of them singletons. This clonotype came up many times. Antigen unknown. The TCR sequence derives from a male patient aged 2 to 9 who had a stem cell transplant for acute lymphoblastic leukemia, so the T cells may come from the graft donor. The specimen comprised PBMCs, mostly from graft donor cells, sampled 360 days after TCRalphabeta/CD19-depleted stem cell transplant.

The CDR3 coding sequence is TGTGCCAGCAGTAGGAGGACTAGCGGGACAAGCTACAATGAGCAGTTCTTC. This translates into CASSRRTSGTSYNEQFF. The chain joins TRBV6-2 or TRBV6-3 to TRBJ2-1, with 12 bases aligning to TRBD2. Germline assignment: CDR1 MNHEY and CDR2 SVGEGT. This CDR3 region has 17 residues. After removal of 5 bases from V and 3 bases from J, the junction contained 8 bases not matched to a gene.